This T cell receptor (beta chain) was recovered during a study of OX40 agonist ivuxolimab in advanced cancers. Looking at the study overall: Ivuxolimab, an agonistic anti-OX40 (CD134) antibody, was given to patients.

Comments on this clone: Its antigen is not identified. The same CDR3 arises from other DNA sequences in this sample as well.

TCRdb's copy holds only in-frame clones and misses some; the assay was immunoSEQ multiplex PCR. The data contain 90,000 to 120,000 clones, just over 90% of them singletons. Study observations and caveats: More expanded clones were found, on average, in CD8+ than in CD4+ T cells. CD4+ and CD8+ blood T cells expanded clonally by week 6 at 0.1 to 3.0 mg/kg.

CDR1 and CDR2 from the germline V gene are MDHEN and SYDVKM. This CDR3 is 14 amino acids long. V dropped 6 bases and J dropped 2 bases, with 13 bases sitting between them. The chain couples TRBV28 to TRBJ1-2, with unresolved D. Here the sequenced sample was CD4+ or CD8+ T cells sorted from blood, taken in a trial of the OX40 agonist ivuxolimab. This clonotype originated in an adult with an advanced solid tumor such as melanoma, head and neck, liver or kidney cancer. CDR3 coding DNA: TGTGCCAGCAGCAGTCTGGCTGGAAACTATGGCTACACCTTC. Encoded protein: CASSSLAGNYGYTF.